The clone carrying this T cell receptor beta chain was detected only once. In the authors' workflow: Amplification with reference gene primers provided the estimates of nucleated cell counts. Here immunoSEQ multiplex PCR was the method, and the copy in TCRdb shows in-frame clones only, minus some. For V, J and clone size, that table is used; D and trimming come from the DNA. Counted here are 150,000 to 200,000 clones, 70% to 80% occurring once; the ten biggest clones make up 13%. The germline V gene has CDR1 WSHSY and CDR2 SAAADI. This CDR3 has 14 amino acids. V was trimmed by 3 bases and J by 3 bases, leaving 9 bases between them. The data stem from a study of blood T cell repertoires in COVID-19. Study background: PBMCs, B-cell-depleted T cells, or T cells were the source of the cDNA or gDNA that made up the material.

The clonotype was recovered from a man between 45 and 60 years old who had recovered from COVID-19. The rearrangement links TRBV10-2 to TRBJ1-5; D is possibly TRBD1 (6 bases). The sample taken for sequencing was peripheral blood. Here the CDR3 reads CASSDSGANQPQHF. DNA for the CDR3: TGCGCCAGCAGTGACTCAGGGGCCAATCAGCCCCAGCATTTT.